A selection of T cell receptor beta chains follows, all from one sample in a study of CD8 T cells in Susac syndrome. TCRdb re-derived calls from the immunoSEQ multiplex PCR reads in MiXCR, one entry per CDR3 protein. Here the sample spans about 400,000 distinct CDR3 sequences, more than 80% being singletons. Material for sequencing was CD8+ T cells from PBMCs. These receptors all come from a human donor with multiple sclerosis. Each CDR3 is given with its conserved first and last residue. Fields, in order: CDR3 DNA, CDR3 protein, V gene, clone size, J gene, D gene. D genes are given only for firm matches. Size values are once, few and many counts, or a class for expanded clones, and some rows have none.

cdr3_nt: TGCGCCAGCAGCTTGACCCTAGCGGGAGAGGACGAGCAGTACTTC; cdr3_aa: CASSLTLAGEDEQYF; v_call: TRBV5-1; clone_size: NA; j_call: TRBJ2-7; d_call: TRBD2
cdr3_nt: TGTGCCAGTAGTATCGGCACTGGATACTACGAGCAGTACTTC; cdr3_aa: CASSIGTGYYEQYF; v_call: TRBV19; clone_size: few; j_call: TRBJ2-7; d_call: NA
cdr3_nt: TGTGCCATCAGTGACGCTAGTTGGAGTTACGAGCAGTACTTC; cdr3_aa: CAISDASWSYEQYF; v_call: TRBV10-3; clone_size: NA; j_call: TRBJ2-7; d_call: NA
cdr3_nt: TGTGCCAGCAGCCAAGTTGGCGGGAGTACCGGGGAGCTGTTTTTT; cdr3_aa: CASSQVGGSTGELFF; v_call: TRBV4-2; clone_size: NA; j_call: TRBJ2-2; d_call: TRBD2
cdr3_nt: TGTGCCAGCAGTTACAGTGTGTCTGGGGCCAACGTCCTGACTTTC; cdr3_aa: CASSYSVSGANVLTF; v_call: TRBV6-5; clone_size: NA; j_call: TRBJ2-6; d_call: NA
cdr3_nt: TGTGCCAGTGCAGCGGGAGGCCCAGATACGCAGTATTTT; cdr3_aa: CASAAGGPDTQYF; v_call: TRBV6-1; clone_size: few; j_call: TRBJ2-3; d_call: TRBD2
cdr3_nt: TGTGCCAGCAGCTTCCCTCACACTGAAGCTTTCTTT; cdr3_aa: CASSFPHTEAFF; v_call: TRBV7-9; clone_size: NA; j_call: TRBJ1-1; d_call: NA
cdr3_nt: TGTGCCAGCAGTTTACCCGGTGGGGATACGCAGTATTTT; cdr3_aa: CASSLPGGDTQYF; v_call: TRBV12-3/TRBV12-4; clone_size: few; j_call: TRBJ2-3; d_call: NA
cdr3_nt: TGTGCCAGCAGTTTATCATCTAGCGGGCATACCTACGAGCAGTACTTC; cdr3_aa: CASSLSSSGHTYEQYF; v_call: TRBV28; clone_size: NA; j_call: TRBJ2-7; d_call: TRBD2
cdr3_nt: TGTGCCAGCAGTTTGACAAACTACAATGAGCAGTTCTTC; cdr3_aa: CASSLTNYNEQFF; v_call: TRBV27; clone_size: NA; j_call: TRBJ2-1; d_call: NA
cdr3_nt: TGTGCCAGCAGTGAAAGGGGGGGCTCCTACAATGAGCAGTTCTTC; cdr3_aa: CASSERGGSYNEQFF; v_call: TRBV6-4; clone_size: NA; j_call: TRBJ2-1; d_call: NA
cdr3_nt: TGCGCCAGCAGCCTGGGCCCCAGTAACGCTGAAGCTTTCTTT; cdr3_aa: CASSLGPSNAEAFF; v_call: TRBV4-1; clone_size: once; j_call: TRBJ1-1; d_call: NA
cdr3_nt: TGTGCCAGCAGTGAATATGCCAGCAACAATGAGCAGTTCTTC; cdr3_aa: CASSEYASNNEQFF; v_call: TRBV6-5; clone_size: NA; j_call: TRBJ2-1; d_call: NA
cdr3_nt: TGTGCCAGCAGCCAAGTCTGGCGGGAGGGCTGGACAGATACGCAGTATTTT; cdr3_aa: CASSQVWREGWTDTQYF; v_call: TRBV14; clone_size: NA; j_call: TRBJ2-3; d_call: TRBD2
cdr3_nt: TGTGCCAGCAGCTGGGACCCAGACACTGAAGCTTTCTTT; cdr3_aa: CASSWDPDTEAFF; v_call: TRBV5-5; clone_size: NA; j_call: TRBJ1-1; d_call: NA
cdr3_nt: TGTGCCAGCAGTTTAAGACAACAAACCTTAACTAGCAATGAGCAGTTCTTC; cdr3_aa: CASSLRQQTLTSNEQFF; v_call: TRBV27; clone_size: NA; j_call: TRBJ2-1; d_call: NA
cdr3_nt: TGTGCCTGGAAAGCAGAAATTAGCTCCTACGAGCAGTACTTC; cdr3_aa: CAWKAEISSYEQYF; v_call: TRBV30; clone_size: NA; j_call: TRBJ2-7; d_call: NA
cdr3_nt: TGTGCCAGCATCATACACCCTGGGTGGGCAGGCACAGATACGCAGTATTTT; cdr3_aa: CASIIHPGWAGTDTQYF; v_call: TRBV7-8; clone_size: once; j_call: TRBJ2-3; d_call: NA
cdr3_nt: TGTGCCAGCAGCTCCGGGACAGGGGCAACTAATGAAAAACTGTTTTTT; cdr3_aa: CASSSGTGATNEKLFF; v_call: TRBV27; clone_size: once; j_call: TRBJ1-4; d_call: TRBD1
cdr3_nt: TGTGCCAGCAGTTTGGGGACAGGGGGCAATGGCTACACCTTC; cdr3_aa: CASSLGTGGNGYTF; v_call: TRBV27; clone_size: NA; j_call: TRBJ1-2; d_call: TRBD1
cdr3_nt: TGTGCCACCACCCCTACAGCTGGGTTTCTTGGCTACACCTTC; cdr3_aa: CATTPTAGFLGYTF; v_call: TRBV6-5; clone_size: NA; j_call: TRBJ1-2; d_call: NA
cdr3_nt: TGTGCCAGCGGGACAGGGAAACACGAGCAGTACTTC; cdr3_aa: CASGTGKHEQYF; v_call: TRBV12-3/TRBV12-4; clone_size: NA; j_call: TRBJ2-7; d_call: TRBD1
cdr3_nt: TGTGCTAGTGGTCCCCCTGCCCCTTCGGACAGGAGGGTCCATACGCAGTATTTT; cdr3_aa: CASGPPAPSDRRVHTQYF; v_call: TRBV12-5; clone_size: NA; j_call: TRBJ2-3; d_call: NA
cdr3_nt: TGTGCCAGCAGAACCAGCGGGAGTCGAGAGACCCAGTACTTC; cdr3_aa: CASRTSGSRETQYF; v_call: TRBV4-2; clone_size: few; j_call: TRBJ2-5; d_call: TRBD2